One sample yielded the 32 T cell receptor beta chains listed below, sequenced in a study of blood T cells in healthy people across ages. A second 7 to 11 cycle PCR used barcoded and J-beta primers. One entry per CDR3 protein results from TCRdb running MiXCR on the 5' RACE reads. The sample lists roughly 1,800,000 distinct CDR3 sequences, around half seen once, with approximately 2% in the top ten. Sequenced input: blood. These receptors were obtained from a woman in her 40s in good health.

This clonotype was seen a handful of times. The gene calls are TRBV5-1 and TRBJ2-3, with 9 nucleotides matching TRBD1. After removal of 3 bases from V and 8 bases from J, the junction contained 10 bases not matched to a gene. Germline V gene sequence: CDR1 SGHRS, CDR2 YFSETQ. This CDR3 has 15 residues. The CDR3 nucleotides read TGCGCCAGCAGCTATGACGGGACAGGGTACGCTACGCAGTATTTT. Translating it yields CASSYDGTGYATQYF.

The CDR3 region is CATSRAADSSYEQYF. The CDR3, as DNA: TGTGCCACCAGCAGAGCGGCAGACTCGTCCTACGAGCAGTACTTC. This chain uses TRBV15 with TRBJ2-7; D remains ambiguous. CDR3 length: 15 amino acids. CDR1 and CDR2 from the germline V gene are LNHNV and YYDKDF (reference sequence). V gave up 1 base and J gave up 1 base, with 11 bases separating them.

The chain combines TRBV4-1 with TRBJ2-7, with no clear D. The CDR3 consists of 15 residues. Per germline, CDR1 MGHRA and CDR2 YSYEKL. Trimming removed 1 base from V and 3 bases from J, with 13 bases in between. The CDR3 loop is CASSQALSSFYEQYF. For the CDR3, the DNA is TGCGCCAGCAGCCAAGCCTTAAGTAGTTTCTACGAGCAGTACTTC.

The chain uses TRBV7-2 and TRBJ2-1; the match to TRBD2 covers 10 bases. The CDR3 has 16 amino acids. Losses at the gene ends were 0 bases for V and 12 bases for J; bases not matched to a gene: 11. CDR1 SGHTA and CDR2 FQGNSA come from the germline V gene. The CDR3 loop is CASSLARAGGPDRQFF. The CDR3 nucleotides are TGTGCCAGCAGCTTAGCGCGAGCGGGGGGGCCAGATCGGCAGTTCTTC.

This chain joins TRBV11-2 and TRBJ2-5, with a possible D match to TRBD1 (6 bases). The CDR3 length is 15 residues. Trimming left V 0 bases short and J 2 bases short, with 10 bases between. Germline CDR1 SGHAT, CDR2 FQNNGV. The CDR3 bases are TGTGCCAGCAGCTTAGAGTACAGGGCTCAAGAGACCCAGTACTTC. It is translated as CASSLEYRAQETQYF. Complete variable domain (other parts from reference TRBV11-2 and TRBJ2-5): EAGVAQSPRYKIIEKRQSVAFWCNPISGHATLYWYQQILGQGPKLLIQFQNNGVVDDSQLPKDRFSAERLKGVDSTLKIQPAKLEDSAVYLCASSLEYRAQETQYFGPGTRLLVL.

This clonotype was observed a handful of times. This chain joins TRBV6-5 and TRBJ2-5, with D perhaps matching TRBD1 (6 bases). Germline CDR1 reads MNHEY; CDR2 reads SVGAGI. The CDR3 is made up of 16 amino acids. The V end was cut by 7 bases, the J end by 11 bases, with 29 bases between. The CDR3, as DNA: TGTGCCAGCAAGTCAGAAGGGGGTAGGGCCTACAATGAGCAGTACTTC. This codes for CASKSEGGRAYNEQYF.

The J gene is TRBJ1-2, the V gene TRBV6-6; D is perhaps TRBD1 (6 bases). Germline CDR1 is MNHNY and CDR2 is SVGAGI (reference sequence). V was pared by 2 bases and J by 4 bases, with 17 bases between. There are 16 residues in the CDR3. In DNA form, the CDR3 reads TGTGCCAGCAGTTACGGGTCCGGGGGCCGGATCTATGGCTACACCTTC. Protein: CASSYGSGGRIYGYTF.

V usage is TRBV7-2 and J usage is TRBJ1-1; D is uncertain. Germline CDR1 SGHTA, CDR2 FQGNSA. V shed 6 bases and J shed 4 bases, with 15 bases lying between them. The CDR3 has 14 amino acids. The CDR3 is CASRVGNEGTEAFF. In DNA, the CDR3 is TGTGCCAGCAGAGTAGGGAACGAGGGCACTGAAGCTTTCTTT.

The genes are TRBV6-2 or TRBV6-3 and TRBJ2-5, with D possibly being TRBD2 (6 bases). CDR1 and CDR2 (germline): MNHEY, SVGEGT. CDR3 length equals 13 residues. V lost 5 bases, J lost 2 bases, and 9 bases lay in between. The chain's CDR3 is CASSTDYQETQYF. The CDR3, as DNA: TGTGCCAGCAGTACGGACTATCAAGAGACCCAGTACTTC.

The V gene is TRBV10-2, the J gene TRBJ2-3; 8 bases map to TRBD2. The CDR3 runs to 16 residues. Germline V gene data show CDR1 as WSHSY and CDR2 as SAAADI. J was trimmed by 3 bases and V by 6 bases; bases with no gene match: 11. DNA for the CDR3: TGCGCCAGCAGCCGCGCTGTGGCGGGGGGTACAGATACGCAGTATTTT. This gives the protein CASSRAVAGGTDTQYF.

This clonotype was detected only a few times. The chain has TRBV29-1 and TRBJ1-1; possible D gene TRBD1, 5 bases. CDR3 length: 13 residues. From germline, CDR1 is SQVTM and CDR2 ANQGSEA. Trimming shortened V by 4 bases and J by 5 bases, and 14 bases separated the two germline ends. The CDR3 sequence is CSVGHPGGTEAFF. In nucleotides, the CDR3 is TGCAGCGTTGGCCACCCCGGGGGGACTGAAGCTTTCTTT.

The sample holds a few counts of this clonotype. This chain joins TRBV28 and TRBJ2-5; TRBD2 is a possible D gene (6 bases). Trimming took 3 bases from V and 1 from J, leaving 15 bases between them. CDR3 length: 16 residues. Germline V gene sequence: CDR1 MDHEN, CDR2 SYDVKM. The CDR3 DNA reads as TGTGCCAGCAGTTTTGTCGTGTCTAGCGCCCAAGAGACCCAGTACTTC. Its protein is CASSFVVSSAQETQYF.

This clonotype has just a few counts. J is TRBJ2-7 and V is TRBV7-2, with D perhaps matching TRBD1 (6 bases). CDR3 length: 14 residues. The V gene lost 6 bases and the J gene lost 9 bases, with 21 bases spanning the gap. Germline V gene data show CDR1 as SGHTA and CDR2 as FQGNSA. The CDR3 DNA reads as TGTGCCAGCAGGCAAACTGGTGGGGGCTATGGGCAGTACTTC. As protein: CASRQTGGGYGQYF.

This sequence joins TRBV6-5 and TRBJ2-5; D not certain. The V gene lost 0 bases and the J gene lost 1 base, with 6 bases spanning the gap. The CDR3 has 14 amino acids. From germline, CDR1 is MNHEY and CDR2 SVGAGI. In DNA, the CDR3 is TGTGCCAGCAGTTACTCGTTCAGCCAAGAGACCCAGTACTTC. It yields the protein CASSYSFSQETQYF.

A single count supports this clonotype. The rearrangement joins TRBV6-5 to TRBJ1-1; a weak D match, TRBD1 (6 bases). The CDR3 loop spans 15 amino acids. The germline V gene encodes CDR1 MNHEY and CDR2 SVGAGI. Trimming left V 0 bases short and J 1 base short, with 9 bases between. The CDR3 coding sequence is TGTGCCAGCAGTTACTCGAGACAGGCGAACACTGAAGCTTTCTTT. This translates into CASSYSRQANTEAFF.

The chain carries TRBV14 and TRBJ1-6, with 8 bases identical to TRBD1. Germline values: CDR1 SGHDN, CDR2 FVKESK. CDR3 length: 14 residues. V was clipped by 6 bases and J by 9 bases; unmatched bases: 7. Here the CDR3 reads CASRPQGASSPLHF. The CDR3 coding sequence is TGTGCCAGCAGACCTCAGGGGGCGAGTTCACCCCTCCACTTT.

The J gene is TRBJ2-1, the V gene TRBV7-2; 8 nucleotides line up with TRBD2. Germline assignment: CDR1 SGHTA and CDR2 FQGNSA. The CDR3 consists of 13 residues. Losses at the gene ends were 2 bases for V and 9 bases for J; bases not matched to a gene: 3. The CDR3 DNA reads TGTGCCAGCAGCTTAAAGGCGGGGGGTGAGCAGTTCTTC. Its protein is CASSLKAGGEQFF.

A few counts support this clonotype. This chain connects TRBV6-5 to TRBJ2-7, with D perhaps given as TRBD1 or TRBD2 (5 bases each). Looked up from germline, CDR1 is MNHEY and CDR2 is SVGAGI. This CDR3 contains 14 residues. Trimming pared 2 bases from V and 2 bases from J, leaving 10 bases between. The DNA of the CDR3 is TGTGCCAGCAGTTACGGCAGGGAGACCTACGAGCAGTACTTC. Protein product: CASSYGRETYEQYF.

The chain carries TRBV29-1 and TRBJ1-2; perhaps TRBD1 as D (6 bases). Germline V gene lookup returns CDR1 SQVTM and CDR2 ANQGSEA. The CDR3 runs to 15 residues. The V end was cut by 5 bases, the J end by 8 bases, with 24 bases between. The CDR3: CSVLIEVTGFYGYTF. The CDR3 DNA follows: TGCAGCGTTCTAATTGAGGTGACAGGATTCTACGGCTACACCTTC. The full variable domain, its missing parts supplied by reference TRBV29-1 and TRBJ1-2, is SAVISQKPSRDICQRGTSLTIQCQVDSQVTMMFWYRQQPGQSLTLIATANQGSEATYESGFVIDKFPISRPNLTFSTLTVSNMSPEDSSIYLCSVLIEVTGFYGYTFGSGTRLTVV.

The rearrangement joins TRBV20-1 to TRBJ2-3, with 9 bases fitting TRBD2. The V gene end was trimmed by 3 bases and the J gene end by 5 bases; junction bases not matched to a gene: 6. The CDR3 is made up of 14 amino acids. Germline V gene sequence: CDR1 DFQATT, CDR2 SNEGSKA (reference sequence). CDR3 DNA sequence: TGCAGTGCTAGTTTGCGGGGGGGCGTAGATACGCAGTATTTT. As protein: CSASLRGGVDTQYF.

This clonotype was seen a few times. CDR3 in amino acids: CASSLTSGASSTDTQYF. CDR3 coding DNA: TGTGCCAGCAGTCTGACTAGCGGGGCGTCTAGCACAGATACGCAGTATTTT. The gene calls are TRBV28 and TRBJ2-3, with 11 bases aligning to TRBD2. V dropped 5 bases and J dropped 0; count of bases not matched to a gene: 7. From germline, CDR1 is MDHEN and CDR2 SYDVKM. The CDR3 contains 17 residues.

The V and J genes are TRBV7-9 and TRBJ2-1; D gene uncertain. Germline CDR1 and CDR2: SEHNR and FQNEAQ (reference sequence). V was pared by 2 bases and J by 6 bases, with 11 bases between. The CDR3 covers 14 residues. The DNA for the CDR3 is TGTGCCAGCAGCTTACAGAGGTCAGGCAATGAGCAGTTCTTC. It translates to CASSLQRSGNEQFF.

In its sample, this clonotype was seen a few times. This chain uses TRBV29-1 with TRBJ2-2; D gene ambiguous. The V and J ends lost 4 bases and 1 base respectively, with 1 base between them. Germline lookup yields CDR1 SQVTM and CDR2 ANQGSEA. The CDR3 runs to 11 residues. CDR3 nucleotide sequence: TGCAGCGTTGTGAACACCGGGGAGCTGTTTTTT. Its translation: CSVVNTGELFF.

This clonotype has only one observation. A read error may produce the germline difference seen at one junction end. This sequence joins TRBV20-1 and TRBJ2-5; D ambiguous. Looked up from germline, CDR1 is DFQATT and CDR2 is SNEGSKA (reference sequence). This CDR3 is built from 11 residues. CDR3 DNA sequence: TGCAGACCCGCCGGAGTGGAGACCCCGTACTTC. It encodes CRPAGVETPYF.

The chain is built from TRBV6-5 and TRBJ2-7, with D perhaps assigned TRBD1 or TRBD2 (5 bases each). The CDR3 length is 16 residues. Germline CDR1 is MNHEY and CDR2 is SVGAGI. V was shortened by 2 bases and J by 5 bases, with 19 bases between the two germline ends. The CDR3 sequence: CASSYDHWGSSHEQYF. In DNA form, the CDR3 reads TGTGCCAGCAGTTACGACCATTGGGGGAGTTCCCACGAGCAGTACTTC.

The chain joins TRBV6-2 or TRBV6-3 to TRBJ2-1; D gene uncertain. Looked up from germline, CDR1 is MNHEY and CDR2 is SVGEGT. V was pared by 2 bases and J by 5 bases, with 7 bases between. This CDR3 is 13 amino acids long. CDR3 region: CASSYRQNNEQFF. The CDR3 DNA sequence: TGTGCCAGCAGTTACCGGCAGAACAATGAGCAGTTCTTC.

The chain uses TRBV11-1 and TRBJ2-7; no definite D call. This CDR3 contains 13 residues. Trimming took 4 bases from V and 3 from J, leaving 10 bases between them. CDR1 and CDR2 from the germline V gene are SGHAT and FQDESV (reference sequence). This CDR3 reads CASSWAEDYEQYF. CDR3 DNA sequence: TGTGCCAGCAGCTGGGCCGAGGACTACGAGCAGTACTTC.

This clonotype appeared once. The chain recombines TRBV20-1 with TRBJ1-5, with D hard to call. The ends were cut back, 0 bases at V and 5 bases at J, with 11 bases in the middle. Germline CDR1 is DFQATT and CDR2 is SNEGSKA (reference sequence). The CDR3 covers 14 residues. CDR3 amino acids: CSARDRRSDQPQHF. The DNA of the CDR3 is TGCAGTGCTAGAGATCGAAGGAGCGATCAGCCCCAGCATTTT.

This clonotype has just one count. The chain combines TRBV18 with TRBJ2-7; perhaps TRBD1 as D (5 bases). V dropped 3 bases and J dropped 0 bases, with 12 bases sitting between them. CDR1 and CDR2 from the germline V gene are KGHSH and LQKENI. The CDR3 runs 15 residues. CDR3 in amino acids: CASSPSRGVSYEQYF. CDR3 nucleotides: TGTGCCAGCTCACCCTCAAGGGGCGTCTCCTACGAGCAGTACTTC.

The rearrangement links TRBV6-2 or TRBV6-3 to TRBJ1-2, with 11 bases identical to TRBD1. Germline V gene sequence: CDR1 MNHEY, CDR2 SVGEGT. The trim removed 6 bases at V and 7 bases at J, leaving 13 bases unmatched. This CDR3 is built from 16 residues. The CDR3: CASRTGTGGASGGYTF. CDR3 in DNA: TGTGCCAGCAGAACCGGGACAGGGGGGGCGTCAGGTGGCTACACCTTC.

This clonotype was observed a handful of times. The rearrangement links TRBV7-2 to TRBJ2-5; TRBD1 matches at 8 bases. The V gene's germline CDR1 is SGHTA and CDR2 FQGNSA. The V segment lost 5 bases and the J segment 5 bases; nucleotides outside the gene matches: 10. The CDR3 is 15 residues long. The CDR3 nucleotides read TGTGCCAGCAGCCTAAGACAGGGGATAAAGGAGACCCAGTACTTC. Its translation is CASSLRQGIKETQYF.

The chain employs TRBV20-1 and TRBJ2-7, with no clear D. The end of the DNA aligns better with TRBJ2-5, so the J call may be wrong. The CDR3 covers 13 residues. In germline, CDR1 is DFQATT, CDR2 SNEGSKA (reference sequence). The DNA of the CDR3 is TGCAGTGCCCCCTTTTTGTTAGAAGGGACCCAGTACTTC. Its protein is CSAPFLLEGTQYF.